The rows below give T cell receptor beta chains drawn from one sample of a study of low-dose radiotherapy and immunotherapy resistance in tumors. TCRdb recomputed calls from the reads with MiXCR, one row per CDR3 protein. The repertoire has roughly 60,000 distinct CDR3 sequences, under 30% of them found once; the top ten carry approximately 5.7%. Sequenced here: PBMCs, sampled before treatment. These receptors originate from a male donor with prostate cancer. Both conserved end residues are part of each CDR3. Each record gives: V gene, D gene, J gene, clone size, CDR3 DNA, CDR3 protein. A D gene is named only where the DNA matches it firmly. Not all rows give a size; the values are once, few, many and, for expanded clones, a class.

V gene: TRBV11-1
D gene: .
J gene: TRBJ2-5
clone size: .
CDR3 DNA: TGTGCCAGCAGTCAAAACCGGTGGGAGACCCAGTACTTC
CDR3 protein: CASSQNRWETQYF

V gene: TRBV15
D gene: TRBD2
J gene: TRBJ2-1
clone size: many
CDR3 DNA: TGTGCCACCAGCAGAGATGCCGCGGGAGGGCCGAGAAATGAGCAGTTCTTC
CDR3 protein: CATSRDAAGGPRNEQFF

V gene: TRBV20-1
D gene: .
J gene: TRBJ2-7
clone size: few
CDR3 DNA: TGCAGTGCTAGAGACTGGATCTCCTACGAGCAGTACTTC
CDR3 protein: CSARDWISYEQYF

V gene: TRBV4-1
D gene: .
J gene: TRBJ2-5
clone size: many
CDR3 DNA: TGCGCCAGCAGCGCCTATCGGGACGGGAGGACCCAGTACTTC
CDR3 protein: CASSAYRDGRTQYF

V gene: TRBV24-1
D gene: TRBD2
J gene: TRBJ2-7
clone size: few
CDR3 DNA: TGTGCCACCAGTGTGGGAGCGGGGCCTCGGGAGCAGTACTTC
CDR3 protein: CATSVGAGPREQYF

V gene: TRBV11-2
D gene: TRBD1
J gene: TRBJ1-3
clone size: many
CDR3 DNA: TGTGCCAGCAGGAAGGACAGGGGGCCGCGGCACACCATATATTTT
CDR3 protein: CASRKDRGPRHTIYF

V gene: TRBV6-1
D gene: .
J gene: TRBJ1-5
clone size: .
CDR3 DNA: TGTGCCAGCAGTGAATGGGGGAGCAATCAGCCCCAGCATTTT
CDR3 protein: CASSEWGSNQPQHF

V gene: TRBV19
D gene: TRBD1
J gene: TRBJ1-5
clone size: many
CDR3 DNA: TGTGCCAGTAGTCCCAGAGACAGGGAGACGTATCAGCCCCAGCATTTT
CDR3 protein: CASSPRDRETYQPQHF

V gene: TRBV5-1
D gene: .
J gene: TRBJ1-5
clone size: many
CDR3 DNA: TGCGCCAGCAGCTTGGTGCCAGGGAACGTGCAGCCCCAGCATTTT
CDR3 protein: CASSLVPGNVQPQHF

V gene: TRBV3-1
D gene: .
J gene: TRBJ2-6
clone size: many
CDR3 DNA: TGTGCCAGCAGCGATATGGCTGGGGCCAACGTCCTGACTTTC
CDR3 protein: CASSDMAGANVLTF

V gene: TRBV6-2/TRBV6-3
D gene: .
J gene: TRBJ2-1
clone size: .
CDR3 DNA: TGTGCCAGCAGTTACTTGCAGGGTCGGAATGAGCAGTTCTTC
CDR3 protein: CASSYLQGRNEQFF

V gene: TRBV29-1
D gene: .
J gene: TRBJ2-7
clone size: many
CDR3 DNA: TGCAGCGTTGAAGGTAGCAGGGGTGGCGAGCAGTACTTC
CDR3 protein: CSVEGSRGGEQYF

V gene: TRBV6-2/TRBV6-3
D gene: .
J gene: TRBJ1-2
clone size: many
CDR3 DNA: TGTGCCAGCAGTTACTCGGAAACTAACTATGGCTACACCTTC
CDR3 protein: CASSYSETNYGYTF

V gene: TRBV6-2/TRBV6-3
D gene: TRBD1
J gene: TRBJ1-2
clone size: .
CDR3 DNA: TGTGCCAGCAGTTACGAGGCAGGGGGTAACTATGGCTACACCTTC
CDR3 protein: CASSYEAGGNYGYTF

V gene: TRBV24-1
D gene: .
J gene: TRBJ2-2
clone size: many
CDR3 DNA: TGTGCCACCTCCTCAGGGGAAACCGGGGAGCTGTTTTTT
CDR3 protein: CATSSGETGELFF

V gene: TRBV6-2/TRBV6-3
D gene: .
J gene: TRBJ1-2
clone size: many
CDR3 DNA: TGTGCCAGCAGTGAAAACGGGCTCTATGGCTACACCTTC
CDR3 protein: CASSENGLYGYTF

V gene: TRBV23-1
D gene: TRBD2
J gene: TRBJ2-2
clone size: many
CDR3 DNA: TGCGCCAGCCCCTCTCACCCCCTTGACGGACTAGGACCCGCGAGCACCGGGGAGCTGTTTTTT
CDR3 protein: CASPSHPLDGLGPASTGELFF

V gene: TRBV29-1
D gene: TRBD2
J gene: TRBJ2-1
clone size: .
CDR3 DNA: TGCAGCGCGGACAGGGCCGGACTAGCGGGAGTGAATGAGCAGTTCTTC
CDR3 protein: CSADRAGLAGVNEQFF

V gene: TRBV19
D gene: .
J gene: TRBJ1-5
clone size: many
CDR3 DNA: TGTGCCAGTACCGAGAGCAATCAGCCCCAGCATTTT
CDR3 protein: CASTESNQPQHF

V gene: TRBV28
D gene: .
J gene: TRBJ2-2
clone size: many
CDR3 DNA: TGTGCCAGCAGTTTATGGCACTTGAACACCGGGGAGCTGTTTTTT
CDR3 protein: CASSLWHLNTGELFF

V gene: TRBV7-9
D gene: .
J gene: TRBJ1-6
clone size: many
CDR3 DNA: TGTGCCAGCAGCTCCGTACTCTATAATTCACCCCTCCACTTT
CDR3 protein: CASSSVLYNSPLHF

V gene: TRBV5-1
D gene: TRBD2
J gene: TRBJ2-1
clone size: few
CDR3 DNA: TGCGCCAGCAGCGGCGCAACTAGCGCGGGATCCTACAATGAGCAGTTCTTC
CDR3 protein: CASSGATSAGSYNEQFF

V gene: TRBV29-1
D gene: .
J gene: TRBJ2-1
clone size: .
CDR3 DNA: TGCAGCGTTCAGGGGTTAACCTACAATGAGCAGTTCTTC
CDR3 protein: CSVQGLTYNEQFF

V gene: TRBV30
D gene: .
J gene: TRBJ2-1
clone size: many
CDR3 DNA: TGTGCCTGGGGGGTCGGCCTAGGACGGGGAAAAAATGAGCAGTTCTTC
CDR3 protein: CAWGVGLGRGKNEQFF

V gene: TRBV7-2
D gene: TRBD2
J gene: TRBJ2-7
clone size: many
CDR3 DNA: TGTGCCAGCAGCTTATTGACCGGGGGGACTGTCACCTACGAGCAGTACTTC
CDR3 protein: CASSLLTGGTVTYEQYF

V gene: TRBV10-3
D gene: .
J gene: TRBJ1-1
clone size: many
CDR3 DNA: TGTGCCATCAGTGAGATGGGGAACACTGAAGCTTTCTTT
CDR3 protein: CAISEMGNTEAFF

V gene: TRBV7-9
D gene: .
J gene: TRBJ2-7
clone size: many
CDR3 DNA: TGTGCCAGCAGCCCACAAAATTACGAGCAGTACTTC
CDR3 protein: CASSPQNYEQYF

V gene: TRBV7-9
D gene: .
J gene: TRBJ1-6
clone size: many
CDR3 DNA: TGTGCCAGCAGCTTAGGCCTCGTTTCACCCCTCCACTTT
CDR3 protein: CASSLGLVSPLHF

V gene: TRBV5-1
D gene: .
J gene: TRBJ2-2
clone size: many
CDR3 DNA: TGTGCCAGCAGCTTGAGGCCAACCGGGGAGCTGTTTTTT
CDR3 protein: CASSLRPTGELFF

V gene: TRBV30
D gene: .
J gene: TRBJ1-6
clone size: many
CDR3 DNA: TGTGCCTGGAGTGTAGAGGTGGGGGGTTCACCCCTCCACTTT
CDR3 protein: CAWSVEVGGSPLHF

V gene: TRBV29-1
D gene: .
J gene: TRBJ1-1
clone size: many
CDR3 DNA: TGCAGCGCCGGTGGGTACACTGAAGCTTTCTTT
CDR3 protein: CSAGGYTEAFF

V gene: TRBV20-1
D gene: .
J gene: TRBJ1-6
clone size: many
CDR3 DNA: TGCAGTGCCCCCCTCCTTGCTAGCTCCTATAATTCACCCCTCCACTTT
CDR3 protein: CSAPLLASSYNSPLHF

V gene: TRBV7-2
D gene: .
J gene: TRBJ2-7
clone size: .
CDR3 DNA: TGTGCCAGCAGCCCTCAGTCTGGGTACGAGCAGTACTTC
CDR3 protein: CASSPQSGYEQYF

V gene: TRBV20-1
D gene: .
J gene: TRBJ2-3
clone size: many
CDR3 DNA: TGCAGTGCAAAGCGGGCCGCTAGCACAGATACGCAGTATTTT
CDR3 protein: CSAKRAASTDTQYF

V gene: TRBV12-5
D gene: TRBD1
J gene: TRBJ2-2
clone size: many
CDR3 DNA: TGTGCTAGTGGTTACGCCGGGACAGGGGGTTTCACCGGGGAGCTGTTTTTT
CDR3 protein: CASGYAGTGGFTGELFF

V gene: TRBV7-9
D gene: TRBD2
J gene: TRBJ2-1
clone size: once
CDR3 DNA: TGTGCCAGCAGCTCGAGGGGACTAGCGGGGGGGCAGAGCTCCTACAATGAGCAGTTCTTC
CDR3 protein: CASSSRGLAGGQSSYNEQFF

V gene: TRBV15
D gene: TRBD1
J gene: TRBJ2-6
clone size: many
CDR3 DNA: TGTGCCACCAGCAGAGACCGGACAGGGGGCAGGGGGGCCAACGTCCTGACTTTC
CDR3 protein: CATSRDRTGGRGANVLTF

V gene: TRBV10-3
D gene: .
J gene: TRBJ2-4
clone size: .
CDR3 DNA: TGTGCCATCAGTCGAGCCCTGGAAAACATTCAGTACTTC
CDR3 protein: CAISRALENIQYF

V gene: TRBV6-6
D gene: .
J gene: TRBJ1-5
clone size: many
CDR3 DNA: TGTGCCAGCAGTTCGGCAGGCAATCAGCCCCAGCATTTT
CDR3 protein: CASSSAGNQPQHF

V gene: TRBV12-3/TRBV12-4
D gene: .
J gene: TRBJ2-1
clone size: many
CDR3 DNA: TGTGCCAGCAGTCCGGGGTCCGAAGAGCAGTTCTTC
CDR3 protein: CASSPGSEEQFF

V gene: TRBV12-3/TRBV12-4
D gene: .
J gene: TRBJ2-7
clone size: many
CDR3 DNA: TGTGCCAGCAGTTCCCTCTCCTACGAGCAGTACTTC
CDR3 protein: CASSSLSYEQYF

V gene: TRBV7-2
D gene: .
J gene: TRBJ1-1
clone size: .
CDR3 DNA: TGTGCCAGCAGCTTAGTCGTGGGGAACACTGAAGCTTTCTTT
CDR3 protein: CASSLVVGNTEAFF

V gene: TRBV7-8
D gene: TRBD2
J gene: TRBJ2-3
clone size: many
CDR3 DNA: TGTGCCAGCAGCTTAGTCCCCGCGCCGCGGGAGGTTGATACGCAGTATTTT
CDR3 protein: CASSLVPAPREVDTQYF

V gene: TRBV18
D gene: TRBD2
J gene: TRBJ2-5
clone size: many
CDR3 DNA: TGTGCCAGCTCACCAAGGGGACTAGCGGGGGAACAAGAGACCCAGTACTTC
CDR3 protein: CASSPRGLAGEQETQYF